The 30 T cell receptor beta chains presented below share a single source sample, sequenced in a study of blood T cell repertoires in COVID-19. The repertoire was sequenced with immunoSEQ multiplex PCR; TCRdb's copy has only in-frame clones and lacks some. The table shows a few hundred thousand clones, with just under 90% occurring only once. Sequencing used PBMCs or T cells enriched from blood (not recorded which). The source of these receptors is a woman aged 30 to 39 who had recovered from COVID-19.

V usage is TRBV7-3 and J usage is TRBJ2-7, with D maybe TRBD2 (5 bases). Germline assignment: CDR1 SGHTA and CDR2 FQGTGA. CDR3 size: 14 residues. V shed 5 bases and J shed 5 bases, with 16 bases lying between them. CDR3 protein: CASSMRHGDHEQYF. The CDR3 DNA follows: TGTGCCAGCAGCATGAGGCACGGGGATCACGAGCAGTACTTC.

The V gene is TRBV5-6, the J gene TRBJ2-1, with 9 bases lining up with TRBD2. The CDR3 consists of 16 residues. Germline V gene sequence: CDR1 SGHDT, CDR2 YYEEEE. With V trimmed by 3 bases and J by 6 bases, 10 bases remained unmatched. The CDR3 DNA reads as TGTGCCAGCAGCTGGGGACTAGCCCACCTGGGCAATGAGCAGTTCTTC. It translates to CASSWGLAHLGNEQFF.

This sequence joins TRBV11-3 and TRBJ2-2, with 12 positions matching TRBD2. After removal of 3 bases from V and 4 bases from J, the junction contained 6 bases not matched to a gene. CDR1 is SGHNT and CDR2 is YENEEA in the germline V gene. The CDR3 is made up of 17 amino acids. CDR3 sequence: CASSLTSGSRGTGELFF. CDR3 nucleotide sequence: TGTGCCAGCAGCTTGACTAGCGGGAGTCGAGGCACCGGGGAGCTGTTTTTT.

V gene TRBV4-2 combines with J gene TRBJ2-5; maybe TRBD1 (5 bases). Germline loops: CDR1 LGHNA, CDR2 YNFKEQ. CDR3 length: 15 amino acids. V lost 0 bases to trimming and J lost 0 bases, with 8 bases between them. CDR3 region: CASSQEGRDQETQYF. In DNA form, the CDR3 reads TGTGCCAGCAGCCAAGAGGGCAGGGACCAAGAGACCCAGTACTTC.

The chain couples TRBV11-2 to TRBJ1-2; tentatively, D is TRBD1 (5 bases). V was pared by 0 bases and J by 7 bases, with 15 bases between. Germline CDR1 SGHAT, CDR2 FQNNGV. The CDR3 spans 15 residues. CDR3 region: CASSLDRLDRSGYTF. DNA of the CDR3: TGTGCCAGCAGCTTAGATCGGTTAGACAGAAGTGGCTACACCTTC.

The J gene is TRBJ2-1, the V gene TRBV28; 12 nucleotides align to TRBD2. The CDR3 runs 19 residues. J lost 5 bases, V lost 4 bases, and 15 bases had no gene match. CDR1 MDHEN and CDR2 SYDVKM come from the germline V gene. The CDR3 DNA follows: TGTGCCAGCAGTTCCGCGGGAACCTCAGGACTAGCGGGAAACAATGAGCAGTTCTTC. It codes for CASSSAGTSGLAGNNEQFF.

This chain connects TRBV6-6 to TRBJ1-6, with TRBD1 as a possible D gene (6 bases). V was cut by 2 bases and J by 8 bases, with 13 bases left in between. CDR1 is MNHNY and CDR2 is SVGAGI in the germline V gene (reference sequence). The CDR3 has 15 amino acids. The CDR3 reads CASSYGAPGDSPLHF. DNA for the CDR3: TGTGCCAGCAGTTACGGGGCTCCAGGGGATTCACCCCTCCACTTT.

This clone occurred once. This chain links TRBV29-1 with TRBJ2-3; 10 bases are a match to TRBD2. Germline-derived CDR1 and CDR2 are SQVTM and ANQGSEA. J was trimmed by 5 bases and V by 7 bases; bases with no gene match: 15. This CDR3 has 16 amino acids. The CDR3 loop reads CSARGASGSIIDTQYF. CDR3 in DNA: TGCAGCGCCCGGGGGGCTAGCGGGAGCATAATAGATACGCAGTATTTT.

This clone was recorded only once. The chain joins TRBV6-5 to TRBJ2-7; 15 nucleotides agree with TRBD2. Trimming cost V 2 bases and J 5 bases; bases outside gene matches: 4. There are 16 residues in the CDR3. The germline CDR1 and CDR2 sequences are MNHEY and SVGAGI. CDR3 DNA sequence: TGTGCCAGCAGTTACGGACTAGCGGGAGGGCCAGACGAGCAGTACTTC. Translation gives CASSYGLAGGPDEQYF.

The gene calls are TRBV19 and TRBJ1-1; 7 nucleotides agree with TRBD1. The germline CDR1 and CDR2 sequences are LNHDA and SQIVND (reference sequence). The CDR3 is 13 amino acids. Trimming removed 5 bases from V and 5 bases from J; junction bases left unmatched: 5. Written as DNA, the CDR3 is TGTGCCAGTAGTGCGACAGGGCGGACTGAAGCTTTCTTT. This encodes CASSATGRTEAFF.

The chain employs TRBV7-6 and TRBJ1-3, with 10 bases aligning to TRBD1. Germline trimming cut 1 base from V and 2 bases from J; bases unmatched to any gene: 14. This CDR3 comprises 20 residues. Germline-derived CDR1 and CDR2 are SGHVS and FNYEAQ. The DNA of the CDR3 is TGTGCCAGCAGCTTAGGCGACAGGGGGCATTTGGATATTACTGGAAACACCATATATTTT. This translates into CASSLGDRGHLDITGNTIYF.

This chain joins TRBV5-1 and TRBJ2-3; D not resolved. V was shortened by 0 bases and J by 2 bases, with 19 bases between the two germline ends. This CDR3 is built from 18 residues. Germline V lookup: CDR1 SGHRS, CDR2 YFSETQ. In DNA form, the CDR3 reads TGCGCCAGCAGCTTGGGGTATCTCAATGATGGGCCCACAGATACGCAGTATTTT. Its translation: CASSLGYLNDGPTDTQYF.

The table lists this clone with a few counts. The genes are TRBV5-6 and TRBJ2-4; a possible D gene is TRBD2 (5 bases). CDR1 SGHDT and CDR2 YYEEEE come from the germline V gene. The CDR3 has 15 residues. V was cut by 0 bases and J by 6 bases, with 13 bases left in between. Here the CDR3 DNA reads TGTGCCAGCAGCTTGGTGGGTAGTGGAGGAAACATTCAGTACTTC. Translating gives CASSLVGSGGNIQYF. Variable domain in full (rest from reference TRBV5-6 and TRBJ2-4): DAGVTQSPTHLIKTRGQQVTLRCSPKSGHDTVSWYQQALGQGPQFIFQYYEEEERQRGNFPDRFSGHQFPNYSSELNVNALLLGDSALYLCASSLVGSGGNIQYFGAGTRLSVL.

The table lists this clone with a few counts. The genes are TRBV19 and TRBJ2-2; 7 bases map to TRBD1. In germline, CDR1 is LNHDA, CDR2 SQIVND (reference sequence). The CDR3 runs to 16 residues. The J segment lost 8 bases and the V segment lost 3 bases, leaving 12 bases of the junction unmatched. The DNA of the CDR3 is TGTGCCAGTAGTATCCGACAGGGTGAAGGGACGGGGGAGCTGTTTTTT. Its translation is CASSIRQGEGTGELFF.

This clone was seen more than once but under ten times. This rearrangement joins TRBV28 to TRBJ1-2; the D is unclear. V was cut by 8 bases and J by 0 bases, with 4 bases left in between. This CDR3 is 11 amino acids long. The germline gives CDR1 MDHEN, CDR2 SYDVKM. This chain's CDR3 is CASGANYGYTF. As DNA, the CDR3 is TGTGCCAGCGGAGCTAACTATGGCTACACCTTC.

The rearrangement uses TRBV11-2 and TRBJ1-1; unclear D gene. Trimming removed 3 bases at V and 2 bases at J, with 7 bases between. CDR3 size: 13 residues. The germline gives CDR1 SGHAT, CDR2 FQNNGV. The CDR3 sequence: CASSFGSNTEAFF. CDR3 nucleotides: TGTGCCAGCAGCTTCGGGAGCAACACTGAAGCTTTCTTT.

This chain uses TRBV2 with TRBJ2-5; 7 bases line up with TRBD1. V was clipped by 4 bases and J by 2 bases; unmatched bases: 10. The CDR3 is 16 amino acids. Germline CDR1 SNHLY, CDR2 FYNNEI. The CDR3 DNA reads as TGTGCCAGCAGTGTTCAACTCGGGGACAGTCAAGAGACCCAGTACTTC. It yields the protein CASSVQLGDSQETQYF.

The CDR3 reads CASSQGQGTLTDTQYF. CDR3 in DNA: TGCGCCAGCAGCCAAGGACAGGGGACCCTCACAGATACGCAGTATTTT. This rearrangement joins TRBV5-1 to TRBJ2-3, with TRBD1 identical over 9 bases. The germline V gene encodes CDR1 SGHRS and CDR2 YFSETQ. V was pared by 4 bases and J by 2 bases, with 8 bases of the junction left unmatched. This CDR3 contains 16 residues.

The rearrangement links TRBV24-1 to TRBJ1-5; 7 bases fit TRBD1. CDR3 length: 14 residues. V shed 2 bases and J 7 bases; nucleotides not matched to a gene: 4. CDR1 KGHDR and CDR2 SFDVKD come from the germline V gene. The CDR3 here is CATSDSQGEQPQHF. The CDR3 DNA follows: TGTGCCACCAGTGATTCCCAGGGGGAACAGCCCCAGCATTTT.

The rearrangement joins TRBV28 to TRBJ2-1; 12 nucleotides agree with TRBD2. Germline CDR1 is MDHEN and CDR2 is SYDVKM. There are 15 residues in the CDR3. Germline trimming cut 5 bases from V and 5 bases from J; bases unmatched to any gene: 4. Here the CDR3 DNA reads TGTGCCAGCAGTAGTGGACTAGCGGGAAACAATGAGCAGTTCTTC. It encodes CASSSGLAGNNEQFF.

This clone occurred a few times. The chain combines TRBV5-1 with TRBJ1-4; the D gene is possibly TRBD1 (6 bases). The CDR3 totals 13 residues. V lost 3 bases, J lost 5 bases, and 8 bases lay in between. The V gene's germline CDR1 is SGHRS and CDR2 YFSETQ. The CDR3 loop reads CASSSGQNEKLFF. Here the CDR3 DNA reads TGCGCCAGCAGCTCCGGACAGAATGAAAAACTGTTTTTT.

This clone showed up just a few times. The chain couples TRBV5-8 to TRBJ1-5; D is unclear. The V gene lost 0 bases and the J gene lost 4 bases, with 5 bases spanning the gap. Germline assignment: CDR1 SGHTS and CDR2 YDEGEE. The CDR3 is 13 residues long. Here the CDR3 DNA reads TGTGCCAGCAGCTTGGGTCAGAATCAGCCCCAGCATTTT. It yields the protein CASSLGQNQPQHF.

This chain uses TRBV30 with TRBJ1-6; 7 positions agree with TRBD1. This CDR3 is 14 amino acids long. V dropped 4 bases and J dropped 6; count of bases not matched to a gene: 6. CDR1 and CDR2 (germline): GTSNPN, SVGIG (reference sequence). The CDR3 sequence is CAWTTGQSNSPLHF. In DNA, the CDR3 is TGTGCCTGGACGACGGGACAGAGTAATTCACCCCTCCACTTT.

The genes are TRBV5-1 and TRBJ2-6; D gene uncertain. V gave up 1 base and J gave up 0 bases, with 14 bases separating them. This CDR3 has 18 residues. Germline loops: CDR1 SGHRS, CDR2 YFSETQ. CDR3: CASSLITDGSSGANVLTF. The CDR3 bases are TGCGCCAGCAGCTTGATAACAGACGGCTCCTCTGGGGCCAACGTCCTGACTTTC.

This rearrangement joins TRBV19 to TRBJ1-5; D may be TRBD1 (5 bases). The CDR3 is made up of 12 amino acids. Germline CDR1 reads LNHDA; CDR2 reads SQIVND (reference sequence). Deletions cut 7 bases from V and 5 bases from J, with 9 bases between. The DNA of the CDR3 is TGTGCCAGTAACAGGCCATATCAGCCCCAGCATTTT. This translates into CASNRPYQPQHF.

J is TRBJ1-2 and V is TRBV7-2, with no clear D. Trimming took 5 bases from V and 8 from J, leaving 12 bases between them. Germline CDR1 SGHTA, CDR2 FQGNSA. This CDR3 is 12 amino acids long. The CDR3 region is CASSVMRSGYTF. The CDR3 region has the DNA TGTGCCAGCAGCGTTATGAGGTCCGGCTACACCTTC.

The CDR3, as DNA: TGTGCCAGCAGCCAAGGGTCGACAGACCAATCTGGAAACACCATATATTTT. Translating it yields CASSQGSTDQSGNTIYF. The rearrangement links TRBV4-2 to TRBJ1-3; D is perhaps TRBD1 (5 bases). Trimming removed 1 base from V and 1 base from J, with 14 bases in between. CDR3 size: 17 residues. Germline CDR1 reads LGHNA; CDR2 reads YNFKEQ.

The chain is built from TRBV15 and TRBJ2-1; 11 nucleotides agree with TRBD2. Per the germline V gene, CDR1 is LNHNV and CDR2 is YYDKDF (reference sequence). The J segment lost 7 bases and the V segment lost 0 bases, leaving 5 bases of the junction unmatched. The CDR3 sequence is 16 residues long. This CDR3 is CATSRDLAGGGNEQFF. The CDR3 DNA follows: TGTGCCACCAGCAGAGACCTAGCGGGAGGTGGGAATGAGCAGTTCTTC. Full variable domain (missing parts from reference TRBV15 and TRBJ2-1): DAMVIQNPRYQVTQFGKPVTLSCSQTLNHNVMYWYQQKSSQAPKLLFHYYDKDFNNEADTPDNFQSRRPNTSFCFLDIRSPGLGDTAMYLCATSRDLAGGGNEQFFGPGTRLTVL.

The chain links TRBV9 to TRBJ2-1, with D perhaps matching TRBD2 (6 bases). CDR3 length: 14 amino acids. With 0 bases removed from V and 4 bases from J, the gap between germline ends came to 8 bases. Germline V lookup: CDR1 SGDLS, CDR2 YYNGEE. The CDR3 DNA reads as TGTGCCAGCAGCGTAGAAGGGACTTACAATGAGCAGTTCTTC. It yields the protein CASSVEGTYNEQFF. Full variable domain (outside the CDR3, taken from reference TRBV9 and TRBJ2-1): DSGVTQTPKHLITATGQRVTLRCSPRSGDLSVYWYQQSLDQGLQFLIQYYNGEERAKGNILERFSAQQFPDLHSELNLSSLELGDSALYFCASSVEGTYNEQFFGPGTRLTVL.

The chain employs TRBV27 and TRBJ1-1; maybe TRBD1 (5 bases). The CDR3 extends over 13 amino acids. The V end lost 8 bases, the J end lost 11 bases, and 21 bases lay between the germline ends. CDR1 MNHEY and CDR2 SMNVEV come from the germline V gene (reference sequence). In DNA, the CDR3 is TGTGCCAGCGGTCGGGGGGATCAAAATCGGGCTTTCTTT. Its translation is CASGRGDQNRAFF.